The clone carrying this T cell receptor (beta chain) was found a few times. Its cognate antigen is unknown. TCRdb independently ran MiXCR on the RT-PCR reads; one entry per CDR3 protein. The table lists over 800,000 distinct CDR3 sequences, about 20% of them singletons. The sample belongs to a study of response to subunit inactivated influenza vaccine. General study points: After each seasonal influenza vaccination, few new T cells are recruited, the authors suggested.

Germline CDR1 is DFQATT and CDR2 is SNEGSKA (reference sequence). The CDR3 consists of 13 residues. V dropped 0 bases and J dropped 2 bases, with 8 bases sitting between them. Specimen: PBMCs from blood, collected 5 to 6 days after vaccination. The receptor was isolated from a man aged 50 or older who received an inactivated influenza vaccine. The chain couples TRBV20-1 to TRBJ2-7; D remains unclear. The CDR3 reads CSARDTATYEQYF. Here the CDR3 DNA reads TGCAGTGCTAGAGACACGGCAACCTACGAGCAGTACTTC.